This is a list of T cell receptor beta chains from one sample in a study of blood T cell repertoires in COVID-19. Profiled with immunoSEQ multiplex PCR; TCRdb holds only in-frame clones, not every one. The sample gives hundreds of thousands of clones, about 87% of which show up once; more than 0.95% is in the top ten. The sequencing input was PBMCs or T cells enriched from blood (not recorded which). The receptors derive from a woman aged 40-49 years with acute COVID-19. Both conserved end residues are part of each CDR3. A D gene is named only where the DNA matches it firmly. The size field is filled for only some rows; it gives once, few, many or a size class.

j_call v_call d_call clone_size cdr3_nt cdr3_aa
TRBJ1-3 TRBV28 TRBD1 . TGTGCCAGCAGTTTATGGGACAGGACTGGAAACACCATATATTTT CASSLWDRTGNTIYF
TRBJ2-7 TRBV10-3 TRBD2 . TGTGCCATCAGTGAGTCGCGGTTTGTGGGAGGGACCACCTACGAGCAGTACTTC CAISESRFVGGTTYEQYF
TRBJ2-2 TRBV29-1 . . TGCAGCGTTGACACTTTGAACACCGGGGAGCTGTTTTTT CSVDTLNTGELFF
TRBJ2-3 TRBV7-8 TRBD2 . TGTGCCAGCAGCTTAGATGGAGGTTTACTAGCGGGCAACACAGATACGCAGTATTTT CASSLDGGLLAGNTDTQYF
TRBJ2-5 TRBV29-1 TRBD2 . TGCAGCGTTAAAGGACTAGCGGGAGTCATAGAGACCCAGTACTTC CSVKGLAGVIETQYF
TRBJ1-5 TRBV6-1 . few TGTGCCAGCAGTGAGTCTCTTAGGACTCTCGAGAATCAGCCCCAGCATTTT CASSESLRTLENQPQHF
TRBJ2-2 TRBV27 . . TGTGCCAGCAGTTTAAACGGACAGAACACCGGGGAGCTGTTTTTT CASSLNGQNTGELFF
TRBJ1-5 TRBV2 . . TGTGCCAGCAGTGAAGAGGGTTTGTTTCGGCAGGGTGGTAGCAATCAGCCCCAGCATTTT CASSEEGLFRQGGSNQPQHF
TRBJ2-1 TRBV19 TRBD2 . TGTGCCAGTAGTACCTACGCGGGGAGGGATGAGCAGTTCTTC CASSTYAGRDEQFF
TRBJ2-1 TRBV29-1 TRBD1 . TGCAGCCATGTCAGGCGTGACAGGGTCTCCTACAATGAGCAGTTCTTC CSHVRRDRVSYNEQFF
TRBJ2-1 TRBV11-2 . . TGTGCCAGCAGCACCCCGGGAAGATACTTTTACAATGAGCAGTTCTTC CASSTPGRYFYNEQFF
TRBJ1-6 TRBV9 . few TGTGCCAGCAGCGTGGAGTTTTCTTCACCCCTCCACTTT CASSVEFSSPLHF
TRBJ2-5 TRBV9 TRBD1 . TGTGCCAGCACCCCAGGGGGACAAGAGACCCAGTACTTC CASTPGGQETQYF
TRBJ2-7 TRBV27 TRBD2 . TGTGCCAGCAGAAAGAGCGGGAGCTACGAGCAGTACTTC CASRKSGSYEQYF
TRBJ1-5 TRBV28 TRBD1 . TGTGCCAGCAGTCGCGGGACAGGGGGGAACTATGAGCCCCAGCATTTT CASSRGTGGNYEPQHF
TRBJ1-2 TRBV28 . . TGTGCCAGCAGTACAGTCAAAAACTACACCTTC CASSTVKNYTF
TRBJ1-6 TRBV10-2 . once TGCGCCAGCAGTGAGTTTCGAGGGGACTTGGGATCACCCCTCCACTTT CASSEFRGDLGSPLHF
TRBJ1-2 TRBV7-8 . . TGTGCCAGCAGCTTTGGATCCCAGGTTACTGGGTATGGCTACACCTTC CASSFGSQVTGYGYTF
TRBJ2-7 TRBV6-5 TRBD1 . TGTGCCAGCAGTTATTGGGACAGGGGTGGCGAGCAGTACTTC CASSYWDRGGEQYF
TRBJ2-1 TRBV2 TRBD2 . TGTGCCAGCAGTTTTGCGGGAGGCTCCTACAATGAGCAGTTCTTC CASSFAGGSYNEQFF
TRBJ2-1 TRBV7-8 TRBD2 . TGTGCCAGCAGCTTAGGGATGCTAGCGGGAGAAATGTACAATGAGCAGTTCTTC CASSLGMLAGEMYNEQFF
TRBJ2-1 TRBV28 . . TGTGCCAGCAAAGGTCCCTCGGGCAATGAGCAGTTCTTC CASKGPSGNEQFF
TRBJ2-4 TRBV7-3 . . TGTGCCAGCAGCACAGACAGAGAAAACATTCAGTACTTC CASSTDRENIQYF
TRBJ2-2 TRBV7-9 TRBD2 . TGTGCCAGCGAGGCTAGCGGTCACAACACCGGGGAGCTGTTTTTT CASEASGHNTGELFF
TRBJ2-1 TRBV5-6 TRBD2 . TGTGCCAGCAGCTCAACCGGACTAGCCGCATACAATGAGCAGTTCTTC CASSSTGLAAYNEQFF
TRBJ1-1 TRBV7-9 . . TGTGCCAGCAGCTTAGTGGAGGGGACTGAAGCTTTCTTT CASSLVEGTEAFF
TRBJ1-2 TRBV7-8 . . TGTGCCAGCAGCCTTATGAACCCCGACAGAGCACACTATGGCTACACCTTC CASSLMNPDRAHYGYTF
TRBJ2-1 TRBV27 . . TGTGCCAGCAGTCGGTTCAATGAGCAGTTCTTC CASSRFNEQFF